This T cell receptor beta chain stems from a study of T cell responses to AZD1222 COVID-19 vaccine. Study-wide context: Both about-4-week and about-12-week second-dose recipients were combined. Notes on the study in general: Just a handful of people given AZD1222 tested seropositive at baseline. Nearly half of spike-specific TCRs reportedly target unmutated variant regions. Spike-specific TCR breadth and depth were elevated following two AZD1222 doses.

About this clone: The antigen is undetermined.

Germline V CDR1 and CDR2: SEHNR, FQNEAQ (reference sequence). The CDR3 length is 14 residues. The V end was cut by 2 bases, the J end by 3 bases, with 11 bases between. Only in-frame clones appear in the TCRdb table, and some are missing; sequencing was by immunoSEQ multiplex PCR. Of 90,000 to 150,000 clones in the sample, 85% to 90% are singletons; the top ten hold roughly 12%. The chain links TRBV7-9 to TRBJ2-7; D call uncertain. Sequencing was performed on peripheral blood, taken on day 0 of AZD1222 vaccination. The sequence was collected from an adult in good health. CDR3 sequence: CASSLFPANYEQYF. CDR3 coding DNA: TGTGCCAGCAGCTTATTCCCGGCTAACTACGAGCAGTACTTC.